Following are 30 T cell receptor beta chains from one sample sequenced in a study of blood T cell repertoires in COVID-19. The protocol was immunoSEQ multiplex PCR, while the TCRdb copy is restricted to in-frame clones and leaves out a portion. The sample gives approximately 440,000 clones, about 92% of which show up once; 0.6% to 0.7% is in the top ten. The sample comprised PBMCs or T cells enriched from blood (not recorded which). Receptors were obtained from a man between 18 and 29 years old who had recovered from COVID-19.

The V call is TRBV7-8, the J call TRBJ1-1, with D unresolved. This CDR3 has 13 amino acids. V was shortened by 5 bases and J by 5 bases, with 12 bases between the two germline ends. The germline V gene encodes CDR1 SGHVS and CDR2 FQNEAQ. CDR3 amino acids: CASSPPVVTEAFF. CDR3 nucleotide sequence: TGTGCCAGCAGCCCCCCCGTTGTAACTGAAGCTTTCTTT.

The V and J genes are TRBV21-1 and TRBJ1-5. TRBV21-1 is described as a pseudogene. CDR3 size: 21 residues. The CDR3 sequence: CASSKSPRGGLGDFLGQPQHF. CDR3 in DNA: TGTGCCAGCAGCAAATCCCCAAGAGGAGGGTTGGGAGATTTTCTGGGTCAGCCCCAGCATTTT.

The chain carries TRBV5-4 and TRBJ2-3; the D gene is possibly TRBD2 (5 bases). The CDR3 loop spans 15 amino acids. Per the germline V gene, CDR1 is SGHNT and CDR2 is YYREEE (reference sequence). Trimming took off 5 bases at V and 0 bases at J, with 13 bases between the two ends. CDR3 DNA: TGTGCCAGCAGTAACCCCCGGGATAGCACAGATACGCAGTATTTT. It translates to CASSNPRDSTDTQYF.

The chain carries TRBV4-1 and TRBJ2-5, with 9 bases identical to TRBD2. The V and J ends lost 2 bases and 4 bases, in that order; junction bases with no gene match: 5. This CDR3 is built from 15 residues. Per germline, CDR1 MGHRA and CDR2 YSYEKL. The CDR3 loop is CASSQFPAGGETQYF. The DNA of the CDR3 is TGCGCCAGCAGCCAATTCCCAGCGGGAGGAGAGACCCAGTACTTC.

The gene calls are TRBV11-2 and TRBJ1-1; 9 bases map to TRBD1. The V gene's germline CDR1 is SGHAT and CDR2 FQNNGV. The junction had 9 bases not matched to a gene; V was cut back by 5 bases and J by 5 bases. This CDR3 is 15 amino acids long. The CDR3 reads CASSPQEGTGTEAFF. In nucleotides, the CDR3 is TGTGCCAGCAGCCCCCAAGAGGGGACAGGGACTGAAGCTTTCTTT.

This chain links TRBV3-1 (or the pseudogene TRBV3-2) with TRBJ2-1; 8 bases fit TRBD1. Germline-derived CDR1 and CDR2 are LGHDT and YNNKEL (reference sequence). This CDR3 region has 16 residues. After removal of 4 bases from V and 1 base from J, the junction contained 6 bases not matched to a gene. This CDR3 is CASSRGTGQSYNEQFF. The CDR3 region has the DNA TGTGCCAGCAGCCGGGGGACAGGACAATCCTACAATGAGCAGTTCTTC.

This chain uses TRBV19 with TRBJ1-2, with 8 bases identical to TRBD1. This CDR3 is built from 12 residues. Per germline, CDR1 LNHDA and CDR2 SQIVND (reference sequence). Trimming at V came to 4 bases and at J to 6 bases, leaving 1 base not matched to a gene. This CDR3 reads CASSRTGNGYTF. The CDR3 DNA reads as TGTGCCAGTAGTAGGACAGGGAATGGCTACACCTTC.

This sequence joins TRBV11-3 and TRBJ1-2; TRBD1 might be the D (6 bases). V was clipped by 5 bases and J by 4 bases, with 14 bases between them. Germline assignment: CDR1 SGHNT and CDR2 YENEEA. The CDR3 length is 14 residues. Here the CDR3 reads CASSQSTGIYGYTF. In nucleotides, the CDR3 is TGTGCCAGCAGCCAATCGACAGGAATCTATGGCTACACCTTC.

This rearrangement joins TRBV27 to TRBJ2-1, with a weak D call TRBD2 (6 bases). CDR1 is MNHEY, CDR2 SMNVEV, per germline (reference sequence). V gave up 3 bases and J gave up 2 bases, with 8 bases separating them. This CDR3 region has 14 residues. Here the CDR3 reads CASSFSGTYNEQFF. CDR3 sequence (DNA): TGTGCCAGCAGTTTTAGCGGCACCTACAATGAGCAGTTCTTC.

This CDR3 reads CASSHGTRVIPINEQFF. The CDR3 DNA reads TGCGCCAGCAGCCACGGGACTAGGGTAATCCCCATTAATGAGCAGTTCTTC. The chain is built from TRBV4-1 and TRBJ2-1, with TRBD2 identical over 8 bases. The V segment lost 3 bases and the J segment 7 bases; nucleotides outside the gene matches: 14. The CDR3 totals 17 residues. Germline V CDR1 and CDR2: MGHRA, YSYEKL.

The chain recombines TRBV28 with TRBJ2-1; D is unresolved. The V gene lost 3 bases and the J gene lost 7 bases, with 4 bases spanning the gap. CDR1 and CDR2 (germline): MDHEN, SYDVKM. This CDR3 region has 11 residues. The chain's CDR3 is CASSLSNEQFF. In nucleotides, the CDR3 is TGTGCCAGCAGTTTGAGTAATGAGCAGTTCTTC.

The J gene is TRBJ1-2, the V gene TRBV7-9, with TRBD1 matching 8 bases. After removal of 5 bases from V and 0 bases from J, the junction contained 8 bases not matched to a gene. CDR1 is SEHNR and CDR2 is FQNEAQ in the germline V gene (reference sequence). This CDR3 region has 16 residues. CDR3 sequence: CASSRSGQVPNYGYTF. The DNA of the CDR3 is TGTGCCAGCAGCCGTTCGGGACAGGTCCCTAACTATGGCTACACCTTC. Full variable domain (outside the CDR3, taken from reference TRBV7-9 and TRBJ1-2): DTGVSQNPRHKITKRGQNVTFRCDPISEHNRLYWYRQTLGQGPEFLTYFQNEAQLEKSRLLSDRFSAERPKGSFSTLEIQRTEQGDSAMYLCASSRSGQVPNYGYTFGSGTRLTVV.

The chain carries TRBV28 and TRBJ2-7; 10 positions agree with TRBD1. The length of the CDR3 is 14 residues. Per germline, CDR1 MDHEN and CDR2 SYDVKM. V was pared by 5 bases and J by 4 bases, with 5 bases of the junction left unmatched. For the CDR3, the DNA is TGTGCCAGCAGTGGACAGGGGGTCGCGTACGAGCAGTACTTC. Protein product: CASSGQGVAYEQYF.

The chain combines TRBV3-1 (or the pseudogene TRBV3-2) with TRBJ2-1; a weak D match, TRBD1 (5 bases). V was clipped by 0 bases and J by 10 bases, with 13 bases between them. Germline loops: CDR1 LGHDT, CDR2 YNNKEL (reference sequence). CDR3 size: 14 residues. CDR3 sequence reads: CASSQEGQNEEQFF. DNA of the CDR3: TGTGCCAGCAGCCAAGAGGGGCAAAATGAGGAGCAGTTCTTC.

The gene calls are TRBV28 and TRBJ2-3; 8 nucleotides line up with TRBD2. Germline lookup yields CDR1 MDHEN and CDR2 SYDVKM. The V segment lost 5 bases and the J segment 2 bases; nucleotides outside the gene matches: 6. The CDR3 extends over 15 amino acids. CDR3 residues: CASSAGTRHTDTQYF. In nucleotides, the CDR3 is TGTGCCAGCAGTGCCGGGACTAGACACACAGATACGCAGTATTTT.

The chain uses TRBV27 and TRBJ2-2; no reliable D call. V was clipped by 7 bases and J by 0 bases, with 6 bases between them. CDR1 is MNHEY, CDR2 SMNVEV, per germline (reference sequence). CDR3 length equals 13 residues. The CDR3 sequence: CASMRPNTGELFF. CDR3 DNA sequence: TGTGCCAGCATGAGGCCGAACACCGGGGAGCTGTTTTTT.

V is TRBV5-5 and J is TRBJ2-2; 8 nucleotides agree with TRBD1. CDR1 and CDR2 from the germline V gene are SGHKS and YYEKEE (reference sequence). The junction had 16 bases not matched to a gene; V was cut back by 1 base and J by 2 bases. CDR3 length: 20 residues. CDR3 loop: CASSLFSRMTGVLNTGELFF. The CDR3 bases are TGTGCCAGCAGCTTGTTTTCCCGAATGACAGGGGTCCTAAACACCGGGGAGCTGTTTTTT.

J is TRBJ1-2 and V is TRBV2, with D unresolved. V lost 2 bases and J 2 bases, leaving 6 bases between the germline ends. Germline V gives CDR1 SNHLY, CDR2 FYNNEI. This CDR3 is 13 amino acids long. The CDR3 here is CASSEPGNYGYTF. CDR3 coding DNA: TGTGCCAGCAGTGAACCGGGAAACTATGGCTACACCTTC.

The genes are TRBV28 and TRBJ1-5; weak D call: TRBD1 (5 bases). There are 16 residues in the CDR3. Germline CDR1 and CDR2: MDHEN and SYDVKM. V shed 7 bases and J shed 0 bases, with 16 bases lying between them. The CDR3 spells CASTAPSTVSNQPQHF. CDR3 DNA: TGTGCCAGCACCGCTCCCTCGACAGTTAGCAATCAGCCCCAGCATTTT.

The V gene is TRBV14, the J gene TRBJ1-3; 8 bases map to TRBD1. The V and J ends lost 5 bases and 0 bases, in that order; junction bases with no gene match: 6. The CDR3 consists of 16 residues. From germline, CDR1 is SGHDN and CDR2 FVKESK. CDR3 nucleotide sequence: TGTGCCAGCAGCGACAGGGGCCCAAGCTCTGGAAACACCATATATTTT. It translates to CASSDRGPSSGNTIYF.

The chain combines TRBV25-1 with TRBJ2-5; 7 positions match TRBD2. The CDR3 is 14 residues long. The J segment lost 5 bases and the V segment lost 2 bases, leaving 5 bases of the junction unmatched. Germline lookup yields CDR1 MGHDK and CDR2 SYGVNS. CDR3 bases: TGTGCCAGCAGTGAAATCGGGGAGGGTGAGACCCAGTACTTC. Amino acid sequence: CASSEIGEGETQYF.

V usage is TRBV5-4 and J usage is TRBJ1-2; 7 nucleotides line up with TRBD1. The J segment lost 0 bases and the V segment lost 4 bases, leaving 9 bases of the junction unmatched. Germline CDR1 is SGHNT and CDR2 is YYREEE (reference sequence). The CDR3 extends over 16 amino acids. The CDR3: CASSAAGGQANYGYTF. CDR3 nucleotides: TGTGCCAGCAGCGCAGCAGGCGGACAGGCTAACTATGGCTACACCTTC.

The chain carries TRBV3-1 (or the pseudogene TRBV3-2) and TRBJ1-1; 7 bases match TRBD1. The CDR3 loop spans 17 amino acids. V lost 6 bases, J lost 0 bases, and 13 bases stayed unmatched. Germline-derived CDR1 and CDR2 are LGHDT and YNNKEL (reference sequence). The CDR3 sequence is CASRFTGTARMNTEAFF. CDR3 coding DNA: TGTGCCAGCAGATTTACCGGGACAGCGAGGATGAACACTGAAGCTTTCTTT.

DNA for the CDR3: TGTGCCAGCAGCTTGCGGCGGGGGGATCAGCCCCAGCATTTT. This translates into CASSLRRGDQPQHF. J is TRBJ1-5 and V is TRBV5-6, with a possible D match to TRBD1 (5 bases). CDR1 is SGHDT and CDR2 is YYEEEE in the germline V gene. The CDR3 length is 14 residues. V lost 1 base and J lost 5, with 10 bases in between.

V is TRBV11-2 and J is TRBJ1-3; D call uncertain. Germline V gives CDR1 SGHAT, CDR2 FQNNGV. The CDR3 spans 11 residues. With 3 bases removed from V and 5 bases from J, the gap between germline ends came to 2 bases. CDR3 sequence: CASSFRNTIYF. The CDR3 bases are TGTGCCAGCAGCTTTAGAAACACCATATATTTT.

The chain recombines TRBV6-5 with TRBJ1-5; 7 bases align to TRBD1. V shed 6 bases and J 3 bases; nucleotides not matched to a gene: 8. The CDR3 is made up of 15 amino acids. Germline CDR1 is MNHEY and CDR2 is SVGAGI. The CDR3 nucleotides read TGTGCCAGCAGACCTGGACAGGTAATCAATCAGCCCCAGCATTTT. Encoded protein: CASRPGQVINQPQHF.

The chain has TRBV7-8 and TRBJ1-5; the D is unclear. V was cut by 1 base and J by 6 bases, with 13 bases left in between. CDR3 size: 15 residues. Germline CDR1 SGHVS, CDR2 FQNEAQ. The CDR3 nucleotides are TGTGCCAGCAGCTTAGAGAGAGGGCTAGTTCAGCCCCAGCATTTT. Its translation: CASSLERGLVQPQHF. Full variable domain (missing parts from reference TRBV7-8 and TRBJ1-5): GAGVSQSPRYKVAKRGQDVALRCDPISGHVSLFWYQQALGQGPEFLTYFQNEAQLDKSGLPSDRFFAERPEGSVSTLKIQRTQQEDSAVYLCASSLERGLVQPQHFGDGTRLSIL.

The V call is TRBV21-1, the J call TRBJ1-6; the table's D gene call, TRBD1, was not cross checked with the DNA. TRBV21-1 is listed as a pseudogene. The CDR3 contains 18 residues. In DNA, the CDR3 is TGTGCCAGCAGCAAGGGGCGAACTGTAGGCTCCTATAATTCACCCCTCCACTTT. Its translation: CASSKGRTVGSYNSPLHF.

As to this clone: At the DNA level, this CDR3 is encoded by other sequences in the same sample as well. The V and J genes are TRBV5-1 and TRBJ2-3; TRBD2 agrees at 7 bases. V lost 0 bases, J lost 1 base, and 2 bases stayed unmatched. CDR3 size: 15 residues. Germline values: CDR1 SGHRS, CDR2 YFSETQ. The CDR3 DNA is TGCGCCAGCAGCTTGGGGGCGGGAGGCACAGATACGCAGTATTTT. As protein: CASSLGAGGTDTQYF.

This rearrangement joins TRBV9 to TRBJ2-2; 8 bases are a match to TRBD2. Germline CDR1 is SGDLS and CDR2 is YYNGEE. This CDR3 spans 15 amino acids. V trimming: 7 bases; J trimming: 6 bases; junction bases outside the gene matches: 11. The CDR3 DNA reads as TGTGCCAGCGCGATCGAGGGACTAGGTTCCGGGGAGCTGTTTTTT. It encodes CASAIEGLGSGELFF.